This is a list of T cell receptor beta chains from one sample in a study of post-analysis software for immune sequencing data. In TCRdb, the PCR reads were re-called with MiXCR into one record per CDR3 protein. The sample includes roughly 650,000 distinct CDR3 sequences, about 60% of them seen just once. The sequencing input was blood. The receptors were gathered from a girl aged 2 to 10 with multiple sclerosis. Both conserved end residues are part of each CDR3. The D gene is left open where the match is weak. Not every row has a clone size; where given, it reads once, few, many or a size class.

v_gene: TRBV4-3; abundance: -; d_gene: -; j_gene: TRBJ2-3; CDR3aa: CASSQDWGPFSTDTQYF; CDR3nt: TGCGCCAGCAGCCAAGATTGGGGCCCTTTTAGCACAGATACGCAGTATTTT
v_gene: TRBV12-3/TRBV12-4; abundance: -; d_gene: TRBD2; j_gene: TRBJ2-1; CDR3aa: CVSSPGLAGASGQFF; CDR3nt: TGTGTCAGCAGTCCCGGACTAGCGGGAGCGAGTGGGCAGTTCTTC
v_gene: TRBV28; abundance: few; d_gene: -; j_gene: TRBJ2-1; CDR3aa: CASTSAKYNEQFF; CDR3nt: TGTGCCAGCACTAGCGCAAAATACAATGAGCAGTTCTTC
v_gene: TRBV20-1; abundance: many; d_gene: -; j_gene: TRBJ2-5; CDR3aa: CSALQGGGQETQYF; CDR3nt: TGCAGTGCCCTTCAGGGGGGGGGCCAAGAGACCCAGTACTTC
v_gene: TRBV7-9; abundance: -; d_gene: TRBD1; j_gene: TRBJ2-3; CDR3aa: CASSPDRGRADTQYF; CDR3nt: TGTGCCAGCAGCCCAGACAGGGGGCGCGCAGATACGCAGTATTTT
v_gene: TRBV6-5; abundance: -; d_gene: -; j_gene: TRBJ2-1; CDR3aa: CASSFYRDNNEQFF; CDR3nt: TGTGCCAGCAGTTTTTACCGGGACAACAATGAGCAGTTCTTC
v_gene: TRBV7-9; abundance: -; d_gene: TRBD1; j_gene: TRBJ1-2; CDR3aa: CASSLPGQGNYGYTF; CDR3nt: TGTGCCAGCAGCTTACCCGGACAGGGGAACTATGGCTACACCTTC
v_gene: TRBV7-2; abundance: once; d_gene: -; j_gene: TRBJ1-6; CDR3aa: CASSLRRGGDNSPLHF; CDR3nt: TGTGCCAGCAGCTTACGACGGGGTGGGGATAATTCACCCCTCCACTTT
v_gene: TRBV20-1; abundance: few; d_gene: -; j_gene: TRBJ2-3; CDR3aa: CSAEIPGRGTDTQYF; CDR3nt: TGCAGTGCCGAAATTCCCGGACGGGGCACAGATACGCAGTATTTT
v_gene: TRBV7-8; abundance: -; d_gene: -; j_gene: TRBJ2-5; CDR3aa: CASSLGPGQGQETQYF; CDR3nt: TGTGCCAGCAGCTTGGGACCGGGACAAGGACAAGAGACCCAGTACTTC
v_gene: TRBV15; abundance: -; d_gene: TRBD2; j_gene: TRBJ2-4; CDR3aa: CATRGGATKNIQYF; CDR3nt: TGTGCCACCAGGGGAGGGGCAACCAAAAACATTCAGTACTTC
v_gene: TRBV7-8; abundance: -; d_gene: -; j_gene: TRBJ2-1; CDR3aa: CASSSDTYEQFF; CDR3nt: TGTGCCAGCAGCTCAGACACGTACGAGCAGTTCTTC
v_gene: TRBV5-1; abundance: -; d_gene: TRBD1; j_gene: TRBJ1-1; CDR3aa: CASSLAPGQGEAFF; CDR3nt: TGCGCCAGCAGCTTAGCGCCGGGACAGGGTGAAGCTTTCTTT
v_gene: TRBV20-1; abundance: -; d_gene: TRBD1; j_gene: TRBJ1-1; CDR3aa: CSARPLWTGDFPYTEAFF; CDR3nt: TGCAGTGCTAGACCCCTTTGGACAGGGGACTTCCCCTACACTGAAGCTTTCTTT
v_gene: TRBV11-2; abundance: -; d_gene: -; j_gene: TRBJ2-3; CDR3aa: CASSHWTGTDTQYF; CDR3nt: TGTGCCAGCAGCCACTGGACTGGCACAGATACGCAGTATTTT
v_gene: TRBV10-2; abundance: -; d_gene: TRBD2; j_gene: TRBJ2-5; CDR3aa: CASSVSSSGNGQETQYF; CDR3nt: TGCGCCAGCAGTGTTAGTTCTAGCGGGAATGGCCAAGAGACCCAGTACTTC
v_gene: TRBV29-1; abundance: few; d_gene: TRBD2; j_gene: TRBJ2-1; CDR3aa: CSVDSGGAGNEQFF; CDR3nt: TGCAGCGTTGATAGCGGGGGGGCCGGGAATGAGCAGTTCTTC
v_gene: TRBV14; abundance: -; d_gene: -; j_gene: TRBJ2-7; CDR3aa: CASSPRLLAEQYF; CDR3nt: TGTGCCAGCAGCCCCAGGCTTTTGGCCGAGCAGTACTTC
v_gene: TRBV29-1; abundance: -; d_gene: -; j_gene: TRBJ1-2; CDR3aa: CSVGHSGGRYGYTF; CDR3nt: TGCAGCGTTGGGCATTCGGGGGGGCGGTACGGCTACACCTTC
v_gene: TRBV7-3; abundance: few; d_gene: TRBD2; j_gene: TRBJ2-3; CDR3aa: CASSLGGGRQTQYF; CDR3nt: TGTGCCAGCAGCTTAGGCGGCGGGAGGCAAACGCAGTATTTT
v_gene: TRBV29-1; abundance: -; d_gene: -; j_gene: TRBJ2-7; CDR3aa: CSVDQDGAYEQYF; CDR3nt: TGCAGCGTTGACCAAGACGGAGCCTACGAGCAGTACTTC
v_gene: TRBV20-1; abundance: -; d_gene: TRBD1; j_gene: TRBJ2-5; CDR3aa: CSARAGGQGGGETQYF; CDR3nt: TGCAGTGCTAGAGCAGGTGGACAGGGTGGAGGAGAGACCCAGTACTTC
v_gene: TRBV12-3/TRBV12-4; abundance: -; d_gene: TRBD1; j_gene: TRBJ1-2; CDR3aa: CASSSSLGYRDSGTGYGYTF; CDR3nt: TGTGCCAGCAGTTCCAGTTTAGGGTACCGGGACAGCGGCACGGGTTATGGCTACACCTTC
v_gene: TRBV5-1; abundance: -; d_gene: -; j_gene: TRBJ1-2; CDR3aa: CASSLNRVKEDGYTF; CDR3nt: TGCGCCAGCAGCTTGAACAGAGTGAAGGAGGATGGCTACACCTTC
v_gene: TRBV15; abundance: -; d_gene: -; j_gene: TRBJ2-1; CDR3aa: CATSQARHVNEQFF; CDR3nt: TGTGCCACCAGCCAGGCGCGGCACGTCAATGAGCAGTTCTTC
v_gene: TRBV7-2; abundance: few; d_gene: TRBD2; j_gene: TRBJ2-3; CDR3aa: CASSRGLAGEDTQYF; CDR3nt: TGTGCCAGCAGCCGCGGGCTAGCGGGGGAGGATACGCAGTATTTT
v_gene: TRBV9; abundance: -; d_gene: TRBD2; j_gene: TRBJ2-1; CDR3aa: CASSPRLAGGRNEQFF; CDR3nt: TGTGCCAGCAGCCCCCGACTAGCGGGAGGGCGGAATGAGCAGTTCTTC
v_gene: TRBV10-3; abundance: -; d_gene: TRBD2; j_gene: TRBJ2-7; CDR3aa: CAISEGLATLSYEQYF; CDR3nt: TGTGCCATCAGTGAGGGACTAGCTACCCTCTCCTACGAGCAGTACTTC
v_gene: TRBV29-1; abundance: -; d_gene: -; j_gene: TRBJ2-1; CDR3aa: CSVAGSDGYEQFF; CDR3nt: TGCAGCGTTGCGGGTAGCGATGGGTATGAGCAGTTCTTC
v_gene: TRBV4-3; abundance: -; d_gene: -; j_gene: TRBJ2-5; CDR3aa: CASSQGTHETQYF; CDR3nt: TGCGCCAGCAGCCAAGGGACTCATGAGACCCAGTACTTC
v_gene: TRBV12-3/TRBV12-4; abundance: -; d_gene: -; j_gene: TRBJ1-2; CDR3aa: CASKLHRNYGYTF; CDR3nt: TGTGCCAGCAAGCTACACCGTAACTATGGCTACACCTTC
v_gene: TRBV15; abundance: -; d_gene: -; j_gene: TRBJ2-1; CDR3aa: CATSEIRDNEQFF; CDR3nt: TGTGCCACCAGTGAGATTAGGGACAATGAGCAGTTCTTC
v_gene: TRBV5-1; abundance: -; d_gene: -; j_gene: TRBJ2-5; CDR3aa: CANSWGVTRRRQYF; CDR3nt: TGCGCCAACTCCTGGGGGGTTACGAGACGGCGGCAGTACTTC
v_gene: TRBV7-2; abundance: few; d_gene: -; j_gene: TRBJ2-5; CDR3aa: CASLSRGQETQYF; CDR3nt: TGTGCCAGCTTAAGTCGGGGACAAGAGACCCAGTACTTC
v_gene: TRBV29-1; abundance: -; d_gene: -; j_gene: TRBJ1-2; CDR3aa: CSVEGFGDSYSYTF; CDR3nt: TGCAGCGTTGAGGGGTTCGGCGACTCCTATAGCTACACCTTC
v_gene: TRBV6-1; abundance: -; d_gene: -; j_gene: TRBJ2-1; CDR3aa: CASSEGYSPYNEQFF; CDR3nt: TGTGCCAGCAGTGAAGGATACTCCCCTTACAATGAGCAGTTCTTC
v_gene: TRBV20-1; abundance: -; d_gene: -; j_gene: TRBJ2-1; CDR3aa: CSAVDYNEQFF; CDR3nt: TGCAGTGCTGTGGACTACAATGAGCAGTTCTTC
v_gene: TRBV12-3/TRBV12-4; abundance: -; d_gene: TRBD1; j_gene: TRBJ2-1; CDR3aa: CASRSGTDPYNEQFF; CDR3nt: TGTGCCAGCAGGTCCGGGACAGACCCCTACAATGAGCAGTTCTTC
v_gene: TRBV4-1; abundance: -; d_gene: TRBD1; j_gene: TRBJ2-7; CDR3aa: CASSHNQGAIYEQYF; CDR3nt: TGCGCCAGCAGTCATAACCAGGGGGCTATCTACGAGCAGTACTTC
v_gene: TRBV4-1; abundance: -; d_gene: -; j_gene: TRBJ2-5; CDR3aa: CASSQKQGWETQYF; CDR3nt: TGCGCCAGCAGCCAAAAGCAGGGGTGGGAGACCCAGTACTTC
v_gene: TRBV10-2; abundance: -; d_gene: -; j_gene: TRBJ2-1; CDR3aa: CASSESEYNEQFF; CDR3nt: TGCGCCAGCAGTGAGTCGGAGTACAATGAGCAGTTCTTC
v_gene: TRBV5-6; abundance: -; d_gene: TRBD2; j_gene: TRBJ2-7; CDR3aa: CASSLGRDPYEQYF; CDR3nt: TGTGCCAGCAGCTTAGGGAGGGATCCCTACGAGCAGTACTTC
v_gene: TRBV20-1; abundance: -; d_gene: -; j_gene: TRBJ1-5; CDR3aa: CSARDEGVMGNQPQHF; CDR3nt: TGCAGTGCTAGAGATGAAGGGGTGATGGGCAATCAGCCCCAGCATTTT
v_gene: TRBV4-1; abundance: once; d_gene: -; j_gene: TRBJ2-1; CDR3aa: CASSQVPIGETQFF; CDR3nt: TGCGCCAGCAGCCAAGTCCCCATCGGGGAGACCCAGTTCTTC
v_gene: TRBV12-3/TRBV12-4; abundance: -; d_gene: TRBD2; j_gene: TRBJ2-3; CDR3aa: CASTRSGTSGREPLDTQYF; CDR3nt: TGTGCCAGCACGAGATCCGGGACTAGCGGAAGGGAGCCCCTAGATACGCAGTATTTT
v_gene: TRBV7-9; abundance: -; d_gene: -; j_gene: TRBJ2-2; CDR3aa: CASSLGRMNTGELFF; CDR3nt: TGTGCCAGCAGCTTAGGGCGTATGAACACCGGGGAGCTGTTTTTT
v_gene: TRBV2; abundance: -; d_gene: -; j_gene: TRBJ2-1; CDR3aa: CASGDVSYNEQFF; CDR3nt: TGTGCCAGCGGGGACGTATCCTACAATGAGCAGTTCTTC
v_gene: TRBV27; abundance: -; d_gene: TRBD2; j_gene: TRBJ2-1; CDR3aa: CASSAGLGLRDEQFF; CDR3nt: TGTGCCAGCAGTGCGGGACTAGGGCTTAGGGATGAGCAGTTCTTC
v_gene: TRBV12-3/TRBV12-4; abundance: -; d_gene: -; j_gene: TRBJ2-1; CDR3aa: CASRQSYNEQFF; CDR3nt: TGTGCCAGCAGACAAAGTTACAATGAGCAGTTCTTC
v_gene: TRBV10-3; abundance: -; d_gene: TRBD1; j_gene: TRBJ2-7; CDR3aa: CAISVSTGTGGAYEQYF; CDR3nt: TGTGCCATCAGTGTATCCACCGGGACAGGGGGCGCATACGAGCAGTACTTC
v_gene: TRBV29-1; abundance: -; d_gene: -; j_gene: TRBJ2-1; CDR3aa: CSGRQIGTNEQFF; CDR3nt: TGCAGCGGCCGACAGATTGGTACCAATGAGCAGTTCTTC
v_gene: TRBV5-1; abundance: many; d_gene: -; j_gene: TRBJ1-1; CDR3aa: CASSFGGTEAFF; CDR3nt: TGTGCCAGCAGTTTCGGGGGGACTGAAGCTTTCTTT
v_gene: TRBV5-1; abundance: once; d_gene: TRBD2; j_gene: TRBJ2-5; CDR3aa: CASRRLAAEETQYF; CDR3nt: TGCGCCAGCAGGAGACTAGCGGCGGAAGAGACCCAGTACTTC
v_gene: TRBV5-1; abundance: few; d_gene: -; j_gene: TRBJ2-1; CDR3aa: CASSLGSLGGSSYNEQFF; CDR3nt: TGCGCCAGCAGCTTGGGGTCCCTCGGGGGTAGCTCCTACAATGAGCAGTTCTTC
v_gene: TRBV10-3; abundance: -; d_gene: TRBD2; j_gene: TRBJ2-3; CDR3aa: CAIGRPEAGGPDTQYF; CDR3nt: TGTGCCATCGGCCGTCCAGAAGCGGGGGGGCCAGATACGCAGTATTTT
v_gene: TRBV6-6; abundance: -; d_gene: -; j_gene: TRBJ2-1; CDR3aa: CASSQGVLYNEQFF; CDR3nt: TGTGCCAGCAGCCAGGGAGTCCTTTACAATGAGCAGTTCTTC
v_gene: TRBV29-1; abundance: -; d_gene: -; j_gene: TRBJ2-7; CDR3aa: CSGLRGSRPGTPQYF; CDR3nt: TGCAGCGGTCTAAGAGGATCCCGGCCCGGTACGCCCCAGTACTTC
v_gene: TRBV5-6; abundance: -; d_gene: TRBD1; j_gene: TRBJ1-4; CDR3aa: CASSSPLDRINEKLFF; CDR3nt: TGTGCCAGCAGCTCCCCACTGGACAGGATCAATGAAAAACTGTTTTTT
v_gene: TRBV20-1; abundance: -; d_gene: TRBD2; j_gene: TRBJ2-5; CDR3aa: CSAIGTSGRETQYF; CDR3nt: TGCAGTGCTATCGGGACTAGCGGGCGGGAGACCCAGTACTTC
v_gene: TRBV6-5; abundance: -; d_gene: TRBD1; j_gene: TRBJ2-1; CDR3aa: CASSLRQGRYNEQFF; CDR3nt: TGTGCCAGCAGCCTGCGACAGGGTCGGTACAATGAGCAGTTCTTC